The clone carrying this TCR beta chain was counted between two and nine times. The table came from immunoSEQ multiplex PCR; TCRdb's copy has only in-frame clones and leaves some out. The data hold about 200,000 clones, with around 86% observed a single time. This sample is part of a study of blood T cell repertoires in COVID-19. The V end was cut by 1 base, the J end by 8 bases, with 14 bases between. Germline CDR1 is MNHNS and CDR2 is SASEGT. CDR3 size: 14 residues. The receptor comes from a man aged 55 to 70 with acute or convalescent COVID-19. This chain uses TRBV6-1 with TRBJ1-1, with D possibly being TRBD1 (6 bases). Sequencing was performed on peripheral blood. In DNA form, the CDR3 reads TGTGCCAGCAGTGAAGAGCGGGGGCTTGGAGAAGCTTTCTTT. It encodes CASSEERGLGEAFF.